Below, 2 T cell receptor beta chains from the same sample are listed, as sequenced in a study of blood T cells in healthy people across ages. Primed by a sample-barcoded 5' primer and a J-beta primer mix, a second PCR proceeded for about 7 to 11 cycles. TCRdb ran MiXCR on the 5' RACE reads and lists one entry per CDR3 protein. Of 1.5 million to 1.9 million distinct CDR3 sequences in the sample, roughly 43% were seen once. Sample: blood. The receptors were sampled from a woman between 18 and 29 years old in good health.

The chain couples TRBV6-5 to TRBJ2-5; TRBD2 matches 7 bases. The germline CDR1 and CDR2 sequences are MNHEY and SVGAGI. After removal of 7 bases from V and 11 bases from J, the junction contained 16 bases not matched to a gene. The length of the CDR3 is 14 residues. The CDR3 DNA reads as TGTGCCAGCACCCCTCGTAGACTAGCTGGTGAGCAGTACTTC. This translates into CASTPRRLAGEQYF.

This clonotype was observed a few times. The chain links TRBV24-1 to TRBJ2-7; tentative D call: TRBD2 (5 bases). There are 15 residues in the CDR3. Germline V gene sequence: CDR1 KGHDR, CDR2 SFDVKD. V shed 4 bases and J shed 3 bases, with 15 bases lying between them. The CDR3 region has the DNA TGTGCCACCAGTGAGCGAACGGACTCATACTACGAGCAGTACTTC. This gives the protein CATSERTDSYYEQYF.